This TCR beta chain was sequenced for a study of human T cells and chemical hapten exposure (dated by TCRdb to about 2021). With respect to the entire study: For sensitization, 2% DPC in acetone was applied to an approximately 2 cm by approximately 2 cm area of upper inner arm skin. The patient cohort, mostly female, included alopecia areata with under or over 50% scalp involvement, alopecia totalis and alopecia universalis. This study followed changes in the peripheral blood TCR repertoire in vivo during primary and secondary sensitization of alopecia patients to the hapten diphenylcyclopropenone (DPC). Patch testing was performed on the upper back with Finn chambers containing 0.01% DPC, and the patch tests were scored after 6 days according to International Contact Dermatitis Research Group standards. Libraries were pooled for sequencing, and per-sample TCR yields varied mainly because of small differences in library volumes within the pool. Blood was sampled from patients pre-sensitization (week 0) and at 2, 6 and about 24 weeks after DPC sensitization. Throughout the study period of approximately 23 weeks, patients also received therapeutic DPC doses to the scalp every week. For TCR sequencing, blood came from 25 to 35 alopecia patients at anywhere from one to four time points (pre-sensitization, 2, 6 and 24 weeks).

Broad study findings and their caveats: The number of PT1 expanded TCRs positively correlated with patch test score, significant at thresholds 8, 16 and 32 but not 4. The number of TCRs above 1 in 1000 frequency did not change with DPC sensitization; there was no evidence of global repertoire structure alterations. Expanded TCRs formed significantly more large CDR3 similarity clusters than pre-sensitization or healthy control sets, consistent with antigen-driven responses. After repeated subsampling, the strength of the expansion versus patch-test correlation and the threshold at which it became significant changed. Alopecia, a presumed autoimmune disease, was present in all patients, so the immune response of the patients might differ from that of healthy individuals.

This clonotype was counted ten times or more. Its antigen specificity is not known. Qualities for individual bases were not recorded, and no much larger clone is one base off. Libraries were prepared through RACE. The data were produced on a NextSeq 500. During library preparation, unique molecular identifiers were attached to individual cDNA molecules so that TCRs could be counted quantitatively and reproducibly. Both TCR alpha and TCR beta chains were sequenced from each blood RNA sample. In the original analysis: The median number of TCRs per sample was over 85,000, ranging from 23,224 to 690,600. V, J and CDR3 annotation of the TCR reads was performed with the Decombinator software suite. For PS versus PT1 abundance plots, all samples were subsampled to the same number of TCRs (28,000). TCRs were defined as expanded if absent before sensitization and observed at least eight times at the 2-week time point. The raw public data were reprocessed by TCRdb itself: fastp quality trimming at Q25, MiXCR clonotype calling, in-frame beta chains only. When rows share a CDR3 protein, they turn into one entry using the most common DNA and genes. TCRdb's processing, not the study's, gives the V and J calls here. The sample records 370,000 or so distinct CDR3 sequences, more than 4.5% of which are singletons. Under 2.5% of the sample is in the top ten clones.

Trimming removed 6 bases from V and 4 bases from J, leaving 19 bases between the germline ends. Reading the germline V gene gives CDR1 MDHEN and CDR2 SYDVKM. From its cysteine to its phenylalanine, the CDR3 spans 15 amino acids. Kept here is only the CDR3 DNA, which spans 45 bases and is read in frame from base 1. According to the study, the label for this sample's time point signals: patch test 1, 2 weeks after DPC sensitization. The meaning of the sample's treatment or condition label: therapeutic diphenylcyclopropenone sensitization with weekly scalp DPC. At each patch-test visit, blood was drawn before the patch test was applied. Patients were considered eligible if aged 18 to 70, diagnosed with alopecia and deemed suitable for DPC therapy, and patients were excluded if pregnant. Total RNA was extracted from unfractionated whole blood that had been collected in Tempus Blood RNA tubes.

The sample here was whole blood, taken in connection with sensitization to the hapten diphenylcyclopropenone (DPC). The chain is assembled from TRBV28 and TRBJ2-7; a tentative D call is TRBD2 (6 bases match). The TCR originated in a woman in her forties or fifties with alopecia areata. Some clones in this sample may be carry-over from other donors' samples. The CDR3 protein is CASSRYTSFSYEQYF. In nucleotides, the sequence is TGTGCCAGCAGCCGATATACTAGCTTCTCTTACGAGCAGTACTTC. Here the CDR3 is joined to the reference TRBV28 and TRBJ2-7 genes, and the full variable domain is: DVKVTQSSRYLVKRTGEKVFLECVQDMDHENMFWYRQDPGLGLRLIYFSYDVKMKEKGDIPEGYSVSREKKERFSLILESASTNQTSMYLCASSRYTSFSYEQYFGPGTRLTVT.